This paragraph covers one T cell receptor (beta chain) sequence. The entry originates in a study of cytomegalovirus exposure and HLA in healthy donors. The germline V and J ends were trimmed by 0 bases and 3 bases, with 12 bases remaining between them. The CDR3 sequence is 15 residues long. Germline CDR1 is SGDLS and CDR2 is YYNGEE. Use of 60 Vbeta and 13 Jbeta primers characterized the PCR. Measured with immunoSEQ multiplex PCR; TCRdb has only the in-frame clones, and not every one. The sample has about 97,000 clones, roughly four fifths seen once. The chain is built from TRBV9 and TRBJ1-1, with D possibly matching TRBD1 (5 bases). This clonotype was obtained from a man aged 40-50 years in good health and CMV-seropositive. The sample consisted of PBMCs. CDR3 sequence: CASSVVAGVDTEAFF. The CDR3 region has the DNA TGTGCCAGCAGCGTAGTGGCGGGGGTGGACACTGAAGCTTTCTTT.